The following is a T cell receptor (beta chain) sequence with its context. The antigen is undetermined. Under the authors' procedure: Counts of TCRs in each sample centred on a median of around 96,000 and extended from around 25,000 to 690,000. TCRdb recomputed calls from the RACE reads with MiXCR, one row per CDR3 protein. The V and J calls were not made by the authors but by TCRdb's processing. The top ten hold roughly 2.2% of the sample, which has 150,000 to 200,000 distinct CDR3 sequences, around a quarter seen once. The V gene end was trimmed by 6 bases and the J gene end by 4 bases; junction bases not matched to a gene: 4. The CDR3 consists of 15 residues. In germline, CDR1 is MNHEY, CDR2 SVGEGT. Regarding time point: patch test 3, about 24 weeks after DPC sensitization. Treatment defined: therapeutic diphenylcyclopropenone sensitization with weekly scalp DPC. The record originates from a study of human T cells and chemical hapten exposure. Findings and limits, study-wide: Alopecia in all donors means immunity may differ from healthy individuals. Positive correlation was observed between PT1 expanded TCR counts and patch test score.

The sequence came from a woman under 30 with alopecia areata. Some clones in this sample may be carry-over from other donors' samples. This material consisted of whole blood, taken in connection with sensitization to the hapten diphenylcyclopropenone (DPC). V is TRBV6-2 or TRBV6-3 and J is TRBJ2-6; 9 nucleotides match TRBD1. CDR3 residues: CASRWTGDGANVLTF. In nucleotides, the CDR3 is TGTGCCAGCAGGTGGACAGGGGACGGGGCCAACGTCCTGACTTTC.